Detailed here is one T cell receptor beta chain. Antigen unknown. The data were obtained in a study of T cell responses to AZD1222 COVID-19 vaccine. Notes on the study in general: Two AZD1222 administrations were followed by greater Spike-specific TCR breadth and depth. Sampled repertoires all dated from after the peak T cell response.

Here immunoSEQ multiplex PCR was the method, and the copy in TCRdb shows in-frame clones only, minus some. Of around 140,000 clones in the sample, over 75% were seen once. V dropped 1 base and J dropped 1 base, with 8 bases sitting between them. This CDR3 has 15 residues. Germline lookup yields CDR1 SEHNR and CDR2 FQNEAQ (reference sequence). The sequence came from an adult in good health. The chain recombines TRBV7-9 with TRBJ2-1, with a weak D call TRBD1 (6 bases). The sample here was peripheral blood, taken on day 0 of AZD1222 vaccination. In DNA form, the CDR3 reads TGTGCCAGCAGCTTAGGCCAGGGGTCCTACAATGAGCAGTTCTTC. Amino acid sequence: CASSLGQGSYNEQFF. The full variable domain, its missing parts supplied by reference TRBV7-9 and TRBJ2-1, is DTGVSQNPRHKITKRGQNVTFRCDPISEHNRLYWYRQTLGQGPEFLTYFQNEAQLEKSRLLSDRFSAERPKGSFSTLEIQRTEQGDSAMYLCASSLGQGSYNEQFFGPGTRLTVL.